Listed here are 13 T cell receptor beta chains from one sample, sequenced in a study of beta chain features in type 1 diabetes. Study observations and caveats: For Type 1 diabetes patients, all four CD4+ subsets carried TCRB CDR3s that were moderately but significantly shorter.

Their antigen targets remain unknown. Expressed TCRB transcripts were sequenced because the isolated RNA had all been reverse transcribed beforehand. Data came from immunoSEQ multiplex PCR; TCRdb stores just in-frame clones and leaves some out. Of around 150,000 clones in the sample, 7% to 9.5% were seen once. Sequencing was carried out using central memory CD4+ T cells from blood. The source is a woman aged 30 to 39 with type 1 diabetes.

This clone was detected only a few times. The gene calls are TRBV11-2 and TRBJ2-3; TRBD2 matches at 7 bases. The CDR3 extends over 16 amino acids. The trim removed 6 bases at V and 0 bases at J, leaving 9 bases unmatched. Germline V lookup: CDR1 SGHAT, CDR2 FQNNGV. The CDR3 DNA follows: TGTGCCAGCAGTTTCCTGGATAGCGGGAGCACAGATACGCAGTATTTT. This gives the protein CASSFLDSGSTDTQYF.

This clone showed up just a few times. J is TRBJ1-5 and V is TRBV28, with TRBD1 as a possible D gene (6 bases). The CDR3 is 13 residues long. Germline lookup yields CDR1 MDHEN and CDR2 SYDVKM. V was trimmed by 8 bases and J by 5 bases, leaving 13 bases between them. The CDR3 region is CASGRQVYQPQHF. As DNA, the CDR3 is TGTGCCAGCGGAAGACAGGTTTATCAGCCCCAGCATTTT.

The gene calls are TRBV6-5 and TRBJ1-2; D is possibly TRBD1 (6 bases). This CDR3 comprises 13 residues. V lost 7 bases, J lost 7 bases, and 16 bases lay in between. CDR1 and CDR2 from the germline V gene are MNHEY and SVGAGI. CDR3 region: CASTRSGAGGYTF. CDR3 nucleotide sequence: TGTGCCAGCACCCGATCAGGGGCCGGTGGCTACACCTTC.

This clone turned up a few times. The rearrangement uses TRBV19 and TRBJ2-7; 7 positions match TRBD1. CDR1 LNHDA and CDR2 SQIVND come from the germline V gene (reference sequence). The V gene end was trimmed by 5 bases and the J gene end by 5 bases; junction bases not matched to a gene: 3. The CDR3 contains 12 residues. CDR3 coding DNA: TGTGCCAGTAGTGACAGGGACGACGAGCAGTACTTC. Protein sequence: CASSDRDDEQYF.

This clone was counted only a few times. The chain couples TRBV7-8 to TRBJ1-1; 7 bases agree with TRBD1. This CDR3 contains 14 residues. V lost 5 bases, J lost 3 bases, and 6 bases stayed unmatched. Germline V lookup: CDR1 SGHVS, CDR2 FQNEAQ. The CDR3 sequence: CASSRRDSDTEAFF. Written as DNA, the CDR3 is TGTGCCAGCAGCCGAAGGGACAGTGACACTGAAGCTTTCTTT. The whole variable domain, filled in from reference TRBV7-8 and TRBJ1-1, reads GAGVSQSPRYKVAKRGQDVALRCDPISGHVSLFWYQQALGQGPEFLTYFQNEAQLDKSGLPSDRFFAERPEGSVSTLKIQRTQQEDSAVYLCASSRRDSDTEAFFGQGTRLTVV.

The chain employs TRBV28 and TRBJ2-7, with TRBD2 identical over 8 bases. V lost 2 bases to trimming and J lost 2 bases; unmatched junction nucleotides: 11. Germline V gives CDR1 MDHEN, CDR2 SYDVKM. The CDR3 loop spans 17 amino acids. The CDR3: CASSLGWGSGGPYEQYF. CDR3 in DNA: TGTGCCAGCAGTTTAGGGTGGGGTTCGGGAGGGCCCTACGAGCAGTACTTC.

This chain's CDR3 is CASSYGDGHSNEKLFF. The CDR3 nucleotides are TGTGCCAGCAGCTATGGAGATGGACACAGTAATGAAAAACTGTTTTTT. The chain joins TRBV7-6 to TRBJ1-4, with a tentative D call TRBD1 (5 bases). Trimming took 4 bases from V and 4 from J, leaving 16 bases between them. This CDR3 spans 16 amino acids. Germline CDR1 and CDR2: SGHVS and FNYEAQ.

This chain uses TRBV28 with TRBJ1-5; the D is unclear. V was shortened by 7 bases and J by 0 bases, with 13 bases between the two germline ends. In germline, CDR1 is MDHEN, CDR2 SYDVKM. The CDR3 spans 15 residues. The DNA for the CDR3 is TGTGCCAGCACCCTAACGGGTTATAGCAATCAGCCCCAGCATTTT. Translated: CASTLTGYSNQPQHF.

A note on this clone: This specimen includes other DNA sequences encoding the same CDR3. The rearrangement links TRBV5-5 to TRBJ2-7, with D maybe TRBD1 (6 bases). This CDR3 contains 12 residues. Trimming stripped 1 base from V and 4 bases from J, with 6 bases between. Germline V gives CDR1 SGHKS, CDR2 YYEKEE (reference sequence). CDR3 nucleotides: TGTGCCAGCAGCTTGCAGGGGTACGAGCAGTACTTC. Protein sequence: CASSLQGYEQYF.

The sample holds a few counts of this clone. The germline gene is not matched at one end of the junction; a read error may be the cause. The chain has TRBV9 and TRBJ1-1; TRBD1 matches at 10 bases. The CDR3 extends over 17 amino acids. CDR1 and CDR2 (germline): SGDLS, YYNGEE. This chain's CDR3 is CASSVTGTGALKTEAFF. The CDR3 bases are TGTGCCAGCAGCGTAACCGGGACAGGGGCCTTGAAAACTGAAGCTTTCTTT.

This clone showed up just a few times. V gene TRBV29-1 combines with J gene TRBJ1-2; 8 nucleotides match TRBD1. The germline gives CDR1 SQVTM, CDR2 ANQGSEA. Losses at the gene ends were 6 bases for V and 1 base for J; bases not matched to a gene: 4. The CDR3 length is 13 residues. The CDR3 reads CSVYRGVNYGYTF. In nucleotides, the CDR3 is TGCAGCGTATACAGGGGGGTTAACTATGGCTACACCTTC.

The chain is built from TRBV5-1 and TRBJ1-2; possibly TRBD1 for D (5 bases). Germline CDR1 reads SGHRS; CDR2 reads YFSETQ. There are 14 residues in the CDR3. V dropped 4 bases and J dropped 5 bases, with 15 bases sitting between them. Here the CDR3 DNA reads TGCGCCAGCAGCCCCCGGGGAGGGGATTATGGCTACACCTTC. As protein: CASSPRGGDYGYTF.

This clone has more than one count but fewer than ten. The chain combines TRBV7-3 with TRBJ2-2; D possibly corresponds to TRBD1 (5 bases). Germline V gene sequence: CDR1 SGHTA, CDR2 FQGTGA. This CDR3 has 14 amino acids. Trimming took off 2 bases at V and 6 bases at J, with 10 bases between the two ends. The CDR3 DNA reads as TGTGCCAGCAGCTTAGGGGCAGGGTCCGGGGAGCTGTTTTTT. Translation gives CASSLGAGSGELFF.